The 10 T cell receptor beta chains reported below all come from one sample, sequenced in a study of blood T cell repertoires in COVID-19. Assay used: immunoSEQ multiplex PCR; TCRdb lists only in-frame clones, some missing. The table includes roughly 150,000 clones, roughly 80% detected once. The sequenced material came from PBMCs or T cells enriched from blood (not recorded which). Receptors were obtained from a woman in her forties with acute COVID-19.

J is TRBJ2-7 and V is TRBV3-1 (or the pseudogene TRBV3-2); TRBD1 matches 10 bases. Trimming cost V 4 bases and J 6 bases; bases outside gene matches: 6. Germline V CDR1 and CDR2: LGHDT, YNNKEL (reference sequence). CDR3 length: 14 residues. CDR3 sequence (DNA): TGTGCCAGCAGCCCCGGGACAGGGGTGAGCGAGCAGTACTTC. This gives the protein CASSPGTGVSEQYF.

The chain combines TRBV28 with TRBJ2-7, with 11 bases fitting TRBD2. CDR1 is MDHEN and CDR2 is SYDVKM in the germline V gene. After removal of 7 bases from V and 5 bases from J, the junction contained 13 bases not matched to a gene. The CDR3 is made up of 16 amino acids. The CDR3 nucleotides are TGTGCCAGCACCCGAGGGGGGACTAGCGGAGTTCACGAGCAGTACGTC. Encoded protein: CASTRGGTSGVHEQYV.

A few counts support this clone. The chain joins TRBV7-9 to TRBJ1-1; 8 nucleotides match TRBD1. V lost 5 bases and J lost 1; bases outside the gene matches: 6. The germline gives CDR1 SEHNR, CDR2 FQNEAQ (reference sequence). The CDR3 spans 15 residues. This CDR3 reads CASSPWDRRNTEAFF. CDR3 sequence (DNA): TGTGCCAGCAGCCCATGGGACAGGAGGAACACTGAAGCTTTCTTT. Filled out from reference TRBV7-9 and TRBJ1-1, the complete variable domain reads DTGVSQNPRHKITKRGQNVTFRCDPISEHNRLYWYRQTLGQGPEFLTYFQNEAQLEKSRLLSDRFSAERPKGSFSTLEIQRTEQGDSAMYLCASSPWDRRNTEAFFGQGTRLTVV.

This chain joins TRBV5-1 and TRBJ2-4; 7 nucleotides agree with TRBD2. The CDR3 is made up of 14 amino acids. After removal of 0 bases from V and 6 bases from J, the junction contained 3 bases not matched to a gene. The germline gives CDR1 SGHRS, CDR2 YFSETQ. The chain's CDR3 is CASSLEREANIQYF. The CDR3 bases are TGCGCCAGCAGCTTGGAACGGGAGGCAAACATTCAGTACTTC. The whole variable domain, filled in from reference TRBV5-1 and TRBJ2-4, reads KAGVTQTPRYLIKTRGQQVTLSCSPISGHRSVSWYQQTPGQGLQFLFEYFSETQRNKGNFPGRFSGRQFSNSRSEMNVSTLELGDSALYLCASSLEREANIQYFGAGTRLSVL.

The chain links TRBV3-1 (or the pseudogene TRBV3-2) to TRBJ1-1; 9 bases map to TRBD1. The CDR3 totals 15 residues. Germline V gives CDR1 LGHDT, CDR2 YNNKEL (reference sequence). V shed 1 base and J 9 bases; nucleotides not matched to a gene: 9. CDR3 in DNA: TGTGCCAGCAGCCAAGTTCCACAGGGGGCAAGGAAAGCTTTCTTT. Amino acid sequence: CASSQVPQGARKAFF.

This chain joins TRBV10-3 and TRBJ1-2; TRBD1 might be the D (6 bases). The germline V and J ends were trimmed by 10 bases and 7 bases, with 22 bases remaining between them. The CDR3 has 14 amino acids. In germline, CDR1 is ENHRY, CDR2 SYGVKD. The CDR3 spells CATAGQRTEAGYTF. The DNA for the CDR3 is TGTGCCACCGCAGGACAGCGGACCGAGGCTGGCTACACCTTC.

This chain uses TRBV13 with TRBJ2-3, with D perhaps matching TRBD1 (6 bases). V lost 4 bases and J lost 8, with 19 bases in between. CDR3 length: 15 amino acids. Germline-derived CDR1 and CDR2 are PRHDT and FYEKMQ (reference sequence). The CDR3 coding sequence is TGTGCCAGCAGCTCCCCTCCGGGACACTTGATTACGCAGTATTTT. Its translation: CASSSPPGHLITQYF.

The chain has TRBV7-9 and TRBJ2-1, with TRBD2 identical over 10 bases. This CDR3 is built from 15 residues. The V gene end was trimmed by 5 bases and the J gene end by 3 bases; junction bases not matched to a gene: 4. Germline V gene data show CDR1 as SEHNR and CDR2 as FQNEAQ (reference sequence). CDR3 DNA sequence: TGTGCCAGCAGCAAGTTAGCGGGAGGCTACAATGAGCAGTTCTTC. Translated: CASSKLAGGYNEQFF.

This rearrangement joins TRBV27 to TRBJ1-1; 7 bases match TRBD1. The CDR3 is 13 amino acids. V shed 2 bases, J shed 4 bases, and the junction held 1 base outside the gene matches. CDR1 and CDR2 from the germline V gene are MNHEY and SMNVEV (reference sequence). The CDR3 DNA sequence: TGTGCCAGCAGTTTAAACAGGGGCACTGAAGCTTTCTTT. Translation: CASSLNRGTEAFF.

This clone has only a few counts. The rearrangement links TRBV5-1 to TRBJ1-4; D uncertain. With 2 bases removed from V and 1 base from J, the gap between germline ends came to 6 bases. Germline V gene data show CDR1 as SGHRS and CDR2 as YFSETQ. The CDR3 contains 14 residues. CDR3: CASSFGRTNEKLFF. The CDR3 DNA reads as TGCGCCAGCAGCTTTGGCAGAACTAATGAAAAACTGTTTTTT. Based on the CDR3 plus reference TRBV5-1 and TRBJ1-4, the full variable domain is KAGVTQTPRYLIKTRGQQVTLSCSPISGHRSVSWYQQTPGQGLQFLFEYFSETQRNKGNFPGRFSGRQFSNSRSEMNVSTLELGDSALYLCASSFGRTNEKLFFGSGTQLSVL.